The 3 T cell receptor beta chains in this list originate from one sample, sequenced in a study of T-cell reconstitution after alpha-beta-depleted transplantation in children. The TCRbeta library incorporated unique molecular identifiers. TCRdb analysed the PCR reads with MiXCR anew, one entry per CDR3 protein. This sample has 300,000 or so distinct CDR3 sequences, with 20% to 30% found just once. The sequencing used PBMCs, mostly from graft donor cells, collected 180 days after TCRalphabeta/CD19-depleted stem cell transplant. Source of these receptors: a male patient younger than 18 who had a stem cell transplant for acute lymphoblastic leukemia, so the T cells may come from the graft donor.

The V and J genes are TRBV27 and TRBJ2-3, with 13 bases fitting TRBD2. The CDR3 totals 17 residues. Germline CDR1 reads MNHEY; CDR2 reads SMNVEV (reference sequence). V dropped 4 bases and J dropped 5; count of bases not matched to a gene: 9. The CDR3 DNA reads TGTGCCAGCAGTTCGGGACTAGCGGGAACCCCCGGAGATACGCAGTATTTT. Translating it yields CASSSGLAGTPGDTQYF.

The rearrangement links TRBV20-1 to TRBJ2-5; TRBD2 matches 12 bases. Unmatched junction bases numbered 10, after V lost 6 bases and J lost 5 bases. From germline, CDR1 is DFQATT and CDR2 SNEGSKA (reference sequence). The length of the CDR3 is 15 residues. CDR3 coding DNA: TGCAGTGCGAGCGGTCTAGCGGGAGGGTTTGAGACCCAGTACTTC. This sequence encodes CSASGLAGGFETQYF.

There are many counts of this clonotype. V usage is TRBV5-1 and J usage is TRBJ2-5; maybe TRBD2 (5 bases). Germline V gene lookup returns CDR1 SGHRS and CDR2 YFSETQ. V lost 1 base, J lost 3 bases, and 13 bases lay in between. CDR3 size: 15 residues. The CDR3, as DNA: TGCGCCAGCAGCTTGTCGGCGGGTACTGAAGAGACCCAGTACTTC. Translating it yields CASSLSAGTEETQYF.